Detailed here is one T cell receptor beta chain. These data are taken from a study of shared clonotypes between healthy human individuals. Clones were read by immunoSEQ multiplex PCR, and TCRdb kept only the in-frame ones, dropping some. The data show 500,000 to 550,000 clones, about 96% seen once. The CDR3 is 18 residues long. V dropped 4 bases and J dropped 0; count of bases not matched to a gene: 8. Germline loops: CDR1 LNHDA, CDR2 SQIVND (reference sequence). This sequence originates from a woman between 25 and 40 years old in good health. The V call is TRBV19, the J call TRBJ2-7, with TRBD2 matching over 14 bases. The sample was naive CD4+ T cells sorted from blood. Subset denoted: CD45RA+ positively selected. The CDR3 here is CASSTGTSGSRSSYEQYF. CDR3 sequence (DNA): TGTGCCAGTAGTACCGGGACTAGCGGGAGTCGGAGCTCCTACGAGCAGTACTTC.